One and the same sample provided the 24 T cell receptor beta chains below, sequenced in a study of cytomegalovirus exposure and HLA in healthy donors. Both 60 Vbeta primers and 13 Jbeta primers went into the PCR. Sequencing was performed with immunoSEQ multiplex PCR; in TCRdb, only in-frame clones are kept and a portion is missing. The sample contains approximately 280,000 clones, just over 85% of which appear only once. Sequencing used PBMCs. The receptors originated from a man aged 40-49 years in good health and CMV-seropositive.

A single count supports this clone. The CDR3 DNA follows: TGTGCCAGCAGCCTCACGTGGAGGGTTAATGAAAAACTGTTTTTT. It specifies CASSLTWRVNEKLFF. V is TRBV11-2 and J is TRBJ1-4; no firm D call. V was cut by 5 bases and J by 4 bases, with 14 bases left in between. The CDR3 totals 15 residues. Germline-derived CDR1 and CDR2 are SGHAT and FQNNGV.

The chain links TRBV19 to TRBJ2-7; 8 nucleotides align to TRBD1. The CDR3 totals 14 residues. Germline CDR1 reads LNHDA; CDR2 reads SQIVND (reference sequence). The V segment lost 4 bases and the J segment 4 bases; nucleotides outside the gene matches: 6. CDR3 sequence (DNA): TGTGCCAGTAGTACGGCAGGGGGCTGGTACGAGCAGTACTTC. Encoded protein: CASSTAGGWYEQYF.

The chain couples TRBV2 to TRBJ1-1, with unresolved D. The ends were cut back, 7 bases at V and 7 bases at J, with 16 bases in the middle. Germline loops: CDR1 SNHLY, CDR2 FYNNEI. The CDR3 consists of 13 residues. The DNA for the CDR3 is TGTGCCAGCAACCGGGATTACAGACGTGAAGCTTTCTTT. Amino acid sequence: CASNRDYRREAFF.

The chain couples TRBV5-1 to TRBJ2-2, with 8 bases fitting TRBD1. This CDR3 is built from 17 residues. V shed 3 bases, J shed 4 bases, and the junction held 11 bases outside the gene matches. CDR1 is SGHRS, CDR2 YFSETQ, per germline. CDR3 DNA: TGCGCCAGCAGCTCGGCCCAGGGGGCGCGGGGCACCGGGGAGCTGTTTTTT. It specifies CASSSAQGARGTGELFF.

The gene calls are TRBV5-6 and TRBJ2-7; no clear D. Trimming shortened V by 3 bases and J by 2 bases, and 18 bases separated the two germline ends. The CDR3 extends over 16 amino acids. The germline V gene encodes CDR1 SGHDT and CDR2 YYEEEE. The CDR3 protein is CASSYRPRQAAYEQYF. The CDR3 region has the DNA TGTGCCAGCAGCTACCGACCCCGGCAGGCCGCCTACGAGCAGTACTTC.

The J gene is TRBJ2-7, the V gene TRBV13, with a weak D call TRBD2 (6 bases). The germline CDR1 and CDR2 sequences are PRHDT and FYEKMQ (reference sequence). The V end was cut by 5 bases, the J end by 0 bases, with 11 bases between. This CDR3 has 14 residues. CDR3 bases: TGTGCCAGCAGCCCCGGGAGTAGCTCCTACGAGCAGTACTTC. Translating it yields CASSPGSSSYEQYF.

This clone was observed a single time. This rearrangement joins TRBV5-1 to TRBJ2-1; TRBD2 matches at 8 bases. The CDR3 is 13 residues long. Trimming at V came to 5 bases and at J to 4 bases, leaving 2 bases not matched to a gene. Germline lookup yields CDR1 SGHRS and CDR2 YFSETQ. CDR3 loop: CASRLAEYNEQFF. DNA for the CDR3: TGCGCCAGCAGACTAGCGGAGTACAATGAGCAGTTCTTC.

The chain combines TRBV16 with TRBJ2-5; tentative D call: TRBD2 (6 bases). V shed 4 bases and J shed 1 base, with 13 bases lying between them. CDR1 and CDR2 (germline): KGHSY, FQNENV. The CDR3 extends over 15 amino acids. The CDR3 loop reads CASSRLTSLQETQYF. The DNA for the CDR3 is TGTGCCAGCAGCCGGCTGACTAGTCTCCAAGAGACCCAGTACTTC.

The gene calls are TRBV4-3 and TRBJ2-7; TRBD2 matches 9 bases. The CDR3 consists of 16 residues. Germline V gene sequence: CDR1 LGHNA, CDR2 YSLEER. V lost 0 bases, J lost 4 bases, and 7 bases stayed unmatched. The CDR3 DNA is TGCGCCAGCAGCCAAGATCAGCTAGCGGGGTCGTACGAGCAGTACTTC. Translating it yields CASSQDQLAGSYEQYF.

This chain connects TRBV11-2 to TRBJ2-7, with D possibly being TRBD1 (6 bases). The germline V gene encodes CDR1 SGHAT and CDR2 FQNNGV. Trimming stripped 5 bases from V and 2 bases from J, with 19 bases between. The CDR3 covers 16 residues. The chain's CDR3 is CASSRYTTGTTYEQYF. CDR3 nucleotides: TGTGCCAGCAGCCGGTACACAACCGGGACAACCTACGAGCAGTACTTC.

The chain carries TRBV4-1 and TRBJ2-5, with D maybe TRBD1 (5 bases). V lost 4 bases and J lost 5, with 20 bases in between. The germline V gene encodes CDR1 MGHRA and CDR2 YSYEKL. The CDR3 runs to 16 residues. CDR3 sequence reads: CASSPNRQGSRETQYF. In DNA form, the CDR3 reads TGCGCCAGCAGCCCCAACCGTCAGGGTTCAAGGGAGACCCAGTACTTC.

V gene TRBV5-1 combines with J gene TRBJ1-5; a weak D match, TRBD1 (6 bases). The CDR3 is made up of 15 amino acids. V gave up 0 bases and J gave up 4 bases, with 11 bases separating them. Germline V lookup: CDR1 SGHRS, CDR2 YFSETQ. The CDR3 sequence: CASSLGDNVNQPQHF. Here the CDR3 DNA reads TGCGCCAGCAGCTTGGGGGACAATGTTAATCAGCCCCAGCATTTT.

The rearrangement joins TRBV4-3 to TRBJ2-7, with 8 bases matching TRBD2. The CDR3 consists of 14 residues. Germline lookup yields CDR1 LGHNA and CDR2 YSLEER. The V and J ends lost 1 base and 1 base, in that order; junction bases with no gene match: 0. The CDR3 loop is CASSQVAGSYEQYF. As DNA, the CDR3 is TGCGCCAGCAGCCAAGTAGCGGGATCCTACGAGCAGTACTTC.

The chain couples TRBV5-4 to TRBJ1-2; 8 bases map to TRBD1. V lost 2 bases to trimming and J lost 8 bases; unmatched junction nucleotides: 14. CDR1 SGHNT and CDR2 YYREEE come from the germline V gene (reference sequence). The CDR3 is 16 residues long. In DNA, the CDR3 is TGTGCCAGCAGCTTTGCCGGGACAGGTACATCCGACGGCTACACCTTC. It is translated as CASSFAGTGTSDGYTF.

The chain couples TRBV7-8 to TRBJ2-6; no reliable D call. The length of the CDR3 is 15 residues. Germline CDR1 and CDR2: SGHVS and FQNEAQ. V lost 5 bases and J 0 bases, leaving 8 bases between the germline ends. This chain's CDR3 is CASSLGHSGANVLTF. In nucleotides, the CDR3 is TGTGCCAGCAGCCTGGGCCACTCTGGGGCCAACGTCCTGACTTTC.

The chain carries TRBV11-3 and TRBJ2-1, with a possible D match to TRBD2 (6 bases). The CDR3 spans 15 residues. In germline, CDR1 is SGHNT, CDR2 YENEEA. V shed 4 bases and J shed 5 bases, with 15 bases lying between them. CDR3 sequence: CASSSRLGRDNEQFF. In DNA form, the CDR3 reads TGTGCCAGCAGCTCAAGACTAGGTAGAGACAATGAGCAGTTCTTC.

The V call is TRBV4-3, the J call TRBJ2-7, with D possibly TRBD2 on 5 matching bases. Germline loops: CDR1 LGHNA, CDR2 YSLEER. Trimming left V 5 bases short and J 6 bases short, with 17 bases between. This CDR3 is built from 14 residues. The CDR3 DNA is TGCGCCAGCAGCGCTCGGGCAGGAGGCTCCGAGCAGTACTTC. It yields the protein CASSARAGGSEQYF.

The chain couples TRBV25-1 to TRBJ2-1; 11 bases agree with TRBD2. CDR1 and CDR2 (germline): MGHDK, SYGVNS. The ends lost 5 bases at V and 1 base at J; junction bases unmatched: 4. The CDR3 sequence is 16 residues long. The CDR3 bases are TGTGCCAGCAGTACCATAGCGGGAGGGTCCTACAATGAGCAGTTCTTC. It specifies CASSTIAGGSYNEQFF.

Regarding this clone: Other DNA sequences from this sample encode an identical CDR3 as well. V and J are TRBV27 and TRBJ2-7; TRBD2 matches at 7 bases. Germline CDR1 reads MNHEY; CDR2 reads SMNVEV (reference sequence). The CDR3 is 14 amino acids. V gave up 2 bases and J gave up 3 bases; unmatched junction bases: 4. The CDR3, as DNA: TGTGCCAGCAGTTTACAAGGACTAGGCTACGAGCAGTACTTC. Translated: CASSLQGLGYEQYF.

The CDR3 DNA reads as TGTGCCAGCAAGGACAGGGGAGGTGGCAATGAGCAGTTCTTC. As protein: CASKDRGGGNEQFF. The V call is TRBV19, the J call TRBJ2-1, with TRBD1 identical over 9 bases. The CDR3 loop spans 14 amino acids. J gave up 6 bases and V 9 bases, and 9 bases lay outside the gene matches. Germline CDR1 and CDR2: LNHDA and SQIVND (reference sequence).

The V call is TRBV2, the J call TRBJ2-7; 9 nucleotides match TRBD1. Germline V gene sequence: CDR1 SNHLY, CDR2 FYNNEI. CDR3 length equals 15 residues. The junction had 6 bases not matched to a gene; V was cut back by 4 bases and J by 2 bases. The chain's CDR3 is CASSVGRQGAYEQYF. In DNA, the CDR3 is TGTGCCAGCAGTGTAGGAAGACAGGGGGCCTACGAGCAGTACTTC.

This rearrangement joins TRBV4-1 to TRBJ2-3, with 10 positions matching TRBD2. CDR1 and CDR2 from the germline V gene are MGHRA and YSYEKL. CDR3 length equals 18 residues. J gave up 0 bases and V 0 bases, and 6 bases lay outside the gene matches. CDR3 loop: CASSQDPSGRGSTDTQYF. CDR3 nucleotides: TGCGCCAGCAGCCAAGATCCCAGCGGGAGGGGGAGCACAGATACGCAGTATTTT.

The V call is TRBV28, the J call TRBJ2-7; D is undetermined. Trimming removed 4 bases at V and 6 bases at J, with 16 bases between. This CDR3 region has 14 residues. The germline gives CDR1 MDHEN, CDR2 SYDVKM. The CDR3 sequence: CASSSVGSTGEQYF. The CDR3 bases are TGTGCCAGCAGTTCGGTAGGTAGTACGGGCGAGCAGTACTTC.

CDR3 in DNA: TGTGCCAGCAGCTCGGGGGGGGGACCCAGCTCCTACAATGAGCAGTTCTTC. This translates into CASSSGGGPSSYNEQFF. V usage is TRBV5-5 and J usage is TRBJ2-1; 8 bases fit TRBD2. CDR3 length: 17 amino acids. V lost 3 bases and J lost 0; bases outside the gene matches: 8. Germline V CDR1 and CDR2: SGHKS, YYEKEE (reference sequence).